Each of the 18 T cell receptor beta chains below was sequenced from the same sample in a study of regulatory T cells in long-lasting Graves disease. Arm-PCR of CDR3 regions and iRepertoire HTBI primers were used to build TCR beta libraries. TCRdb reanalysed the multiplex PCR reads using MiXCR and keeps one entry per CDR3 protein. The table has around 500,000 distinct CDR3 sequences, about 16% seen once. Time point denoted: newly diagnosed GD, antithyroid drugs for less than 3 months. Scientists built the TCR library using RNA that was extracted from PBMCs. The data also belong to a second study, concerning T cells in Graves' hyperthyroidism and ophthalmopathy.

Sequenced here: peripheral blood mononuclear cells (PBMCs), sampled at new diagnosis, from a patient treated with antithyroid drugs. The receptor source for this set is a woman aged 35-60 years with Graves disease.

Comments on this clonotype: Compared with germline, one end of the junction differs, possibly owing to a read error. This chain joins TRBV30 and TRBJ1-1; D not resolved. The CDR3 loop spans 11 amino acids. From germline, CDR1 is GTSNPN and CDR2 SVGIG (reference sequence). The CDR3 DNA sequence: TGTGCCTGGACTGAGAACACTGAAGCTTCCTTT. It translates to CAWTENTEASF.

In its sample, this clonotype was seen many times. This rearrangement joins TRBV9 to TRBJ1-3; 7 bases match TRBD1. The CDR3 spans 15 residues. The J segment lost 0 bases and the V segment lost 0 bases, leaving 0 bases of the junction unmatched. The germline gives CDR1 SGDLS, CDR2 YYNGEE. CDR3 coding DNA: TGTGCCAGCAGCGTAGGGGACAGCTCTGGAAACACCATATATTTT. It specifies CASSVGDSSGNTIYF.

This clonotype was counted at least ten times. This rearrangement joins TRBV9 to TRBJ2-1, with D unresolved. Per the germline V gene, CDR1 is SGDLS and CDR2 is YYNGEE. With 4 bases removed from V and 5 bases from J, the gap between germline ends came to 13 bases. This CDR3 spans 14 amino acids. This chain's CDR3 is CASSSRTVNNEQFF. For the CDR3, the DNA is TGTGCCAGCAGCTCCCGGACCGTAAACAATGAGCAGTTCTTC.

This clonotype was counted only a few times. V gene TRBV25-1 combines with J gene TRBJ2-3; D perhaps matches TRBD1 (6 bases). In germline, CDR1 is MGHDK, CDR2 SYGVNS. The CDR3 totals 16 residues. With 4 bases removed from V and 3 bases from J, the gap between germline ends came to 17 bases. DNA of the CDR3: TGTGCCAGCAGTGGCCACGGGACACTTTGGACAGATACGCAGTATTTT. Amino acid sequence: CASSGHGTLWTDTQYF.

The chain is built from TRBV7-9 and TRBJ1-2; tentative D call: TRBD1 (5 bases). This CDR3 has 18 amino acids. The germline CDR1 and CDR2 sequences are SEHNR and FQNEAQ (reference sequence). V was shortened by 0 bases and J by 3 bases, with 20 bases between the two germline ends. CDR3 in amino acids: CASSLALGGQGVDYGYTF. CDR3 nucleotide sequence: TGTGCCAGCAGCTTAGCGCTAGGTGGGCAGGGAGTCGACTATGGCTACACCTTC.

The J gene is TRBJ2-2, the V gene TRBV2; D is possibly TRBD1 or TRBD2 (6 bases each). This CDR3 region has 16 residues. The V gene's germline CDR1 is SNHLY and CDR2 FYNNEI. Trimming stripped 8 bases from V and 1 base from J, with 17 bases between. The CDR3 nucleotides are TGTGCCAGCGGCCCCCTAGGGGGGTTGAACACCGGGGAGCTGTTTTTT. Residues: CASGPLGGLNTGELFF.

The chain has TRBV19 and TRBJ2-7; no reliable D call. Looked up from germline, CDR1 is LNHDA and CDR2 is SQIVND (reference sequence). CDR3 length: 13 residues. The V end lost 5 bases, the J end lost 9 bases, and 17 bases lay between the germline ends. CDR3: CASSYGPLGGQYF. DNA of the CDR3: TGTGCCAGTAGTTACGGGCCCCTGGGCGGGCAGTACTTC.

There are many counts of this clonotype. V gene TRBV12-3 or TRBV12-4 combines with J gene TRBJ1-1; 8 bases match TRBD1. Germline trimming cut 1 base from V and 0 bases from J; bases unmatched to any gene: 7. The CDR3 has 17 residues. In nucleotides, the CDR3 is TGTGCCAGCAGTTTAGGACAGGGGATAATCCTGAACACTGAAGCTTTCTTT. Amino acids: CASSLGQGIILNTEAFF.

This clonotype was seen many times. The chain is built from TRBV20-1 and TRBJ2-5; 10 bases align to TRBD2. The CDR3 runs 15 residues. Germline lookup yields CDR1 DFQATT and CDR2 SNEGSKA (reference sequence). V dropped 3 bases and J dropped 1; count of bases not matched to a gene: 5. The CDR3: CSASSSGGLQETQYF. The DNA for the CDR3 is TGCAGTGCTAGCTCTAGCGGGGGCCTCCAAGAGACCCAGTACTTC.

The V gene is TRBV12-3 or TRBV12-4, the J gene TRBJ1-5; D not certain. The CDR3 contains 13 residues. V dropped 6 bases and J dropped 5 bases, with 11 bases sitting between them. This CDR3 is CASSPRLHQPQHF. DNA for the CDR3: TGTGCCAGCAGCCCTCGCCTGCATCAGCCCCAGCATTTT.

This clonotype occurred many times. The CDR3 reads CASRPGQNNSPLHF. DNA for the CDR3: TGTGCCAGCAGGCCGGGACAAAATAATTCACCCCTCCACTTT. V usage is TRBV2 and J usage is TRBJ1-6, with TRBD1 as a possible D gene (6 bases). The CDR3 totals 14 residues. Germline lookup yields CDR1 SNHLY and CDR2 FYNNEI. Between the trimmed V and J ends, which lost 6 bases and 5 bases, there was a span of 11 bases. The variable domain in full, with the rest retrieved from reference TRBV2 and TRBJ1-6, is EPEVTQTPSHQVTQMGQEVILRCVPISNHLYFYWYRQILGQKVEFLVSFYNNEISEKSEIFDDQFSVERPDGSNFTLKIRSTKLEDSAMYFCASRPGQNNSPLHFGNGTRLTVT.

The genes are TRBV14 and TRBJ1-6; maybe TRBD1 (5 bases). The CDR3 has 18 residues. Per germline, CDR1 SGHDN and CDR2 FVKESK. V lost 3 bases to trimming and J lost 7 bases, with 22 bases between them. The CDR3 DNA follows: TGTGCCAGCAGCCAGTCTGCGGGGGGGACTACTATAAATTCACCCCTCCACTTT. It translates to CASSQSAGGTTINSPLHF. Variable domain in full (rest from reference TRBV14 and TRBJ1-6): EAGVTQFPSHSVIEKGQTVTLRCDPISGHDNLYWYRRVMGKEIKFLLHFVKESKQDESGMPNNRFLAERTGGTYSTLKVQPAELEDSGVYFCASSQSAGGTTINSPLHFGNGTRLTVT.

The rearrangement joins TRBV4-1 to TRBJ2-3; D ambiguous. V lost 2 bases and J 0 bases, leaving 6 bases between the germline ends. Germline CDR1 is MGHRA and CDR2 is YSYEKL. This CDR3 contains 14 residues. The CDR3 bases are TGCGCCAGCAGCCAACAAAAGAGCACAGATACGCAGTATTTT. Translation gives CASSQQKSTDTQYF.

This chain joins TRBV7-9 and TRBJ2-7, with D possibly TRBD1 on 6 matching bases. Germline V gene data show CDR1 as SEHNR and CDR2 as FQNEAQ (reference sequence). The V gene lost 1 base and the J gene lost 6 bases, with 13 bases spanning the gap. The CDR3 consists of 14 residues. CDR3 amino acids: CASSLGTAGPEQYF. DNA for the CDR3: TGTGCCAGCAGCTTAGGGACAGCCGGGCCCGAGCAGTACTTC.

This clonotype has a count of ten or more. J is TRBJ1-2 and V is TRBV11-2; D might be TRBD1 (6 bases). Germline CDR1 SGHAT, CDR2 FQNNGV. V dropped 5 bases and J dropped 7 bases, with 11 bases sitting between them. The length of the CDR3 is 12 residues. This chain's CDR3 is CASSPLGAGYTF. CDR3 nucleotides: TGTGCCAGCAGCCCTCTGGGGGCTGGCTACACCTTC.

Notes on this clonotype: A much larger clone differs by one base, so this may be a read error. The rearrangement uses TRBV18 and TRBJ2-5; D perhaps matches TRBD2 (5 bases). Germline V gene sequence: CDR1 KGHSH, CDR2 LQKENI. There are 14 residues in the CDR3. The CDR3 loop reads CANSPPGLQETQYF. The CDR3 nucleotides are TGTGCCAACTCACCACCCGGACTTCAAGAGACCCAGTACTTC.

This clonotype was detected many times. This chain uses TRBV29-1 with TRBJ1-4, with D perhaps TRBD1 (6 bases). The CDR3 length is 13 residues. Per the germline V gene, CDR1 is SQVTM and CDR2 is ANQGSEA. The germline V and J ends were trimmed by 8 bases and 3 bases, with 13 bases remaining between them. This chain's CDR3 is CSCRDTSNEKLFF. CDR3 nucleotide sequence: TGCAGCTGCCGGGACACCTCTAATGAAAAACTGTTTTTT.

This clonotype turned up a few times. The junction differs from germline at one of its ends, possibly a read error. This chain connects TRBV19 to TRBJ2-7, with 8 nucleotides matching TRBD1. The CDR3 sequence is 15 residues long. The germline V gene encodes CDR1 LNHDA and CDR2 SQIVND (reference sequence). This CDR3 is CASSIDLGTGGEQCF. The CDR3 DNA reads TGTGCCAGTAGTATAGATCTTGGGACAGGAGGCGAGCAGTGCTTC. The whole variable domain, filled in from reference TRBV19 and TRBJ2-7, reads DGGITQSPKYLFRKEGQNVTLSCEQNLNHDAMYWYRQDPGQGLRLIYYSQIVNDFQKGDIAEGYSVSREKKESFPLTVTSAQKNPTAFYLCASSIDLGTGGEQCFGPGTRLTVT.